A selection of T cell receptor beta chains follows, all from one sample in a study of T cell responses to AZD1222 COVID-19 vaccine. TCRdb keeps only in-frame clones here, not all; method: immunoSEQ multiplex PCR. The profile covers about 140,000 clones, with 90% to 95% appearing a single time and 7.5% to 9.5% taken by the ten largest. The sequencing here drew on peripheral blood, taken on day 0 of AZD1222 vaccination. The receptor source for this set is an adult in good health. Each CDR3 is given with its conserved first and last residue. The order of the fields is D gene, V gene, clone size, J gene, CDR3 DNA, CDR3 protein. The D gene is left open where the match is weak. Clone size appears in some rows only: once, few, many, or a class for an expanded clone.

TRBD1	TRBV5-6	NA	TRBJ2-1	TGTGCCAGCAGTCGGACAGGGGTCAATGAGCAGTTCTTC	CASSRTGVNEQFF
NA	TRBV28	NA	TRBJ1-5	TGTGCCAGCAGTTCAAGGGGATATAGCAATCAGCCCCAGCATTTT	CASSSRGYSNQPQHF
TRBD1	TRBV6-5	NA	TRBJ1-5	TGTGCCAGCAGCCCGACAGGGGGACTCAATCAGCCCCAGCATTTT	CASSPTGGLNQPQHF
NA	TRBV28	few	TRBJ1-1	TGTGCCAGCAGTCCCCAGGGTCTTAACACTGAAGCTTTCTTT	CASSPQGLNTEAFF
TRBD2	TRBV5-4	NA	TRBJ2-5	TGTGCCAGCAGCCGAGGGACTAGCGGGGACACCCAGTACTTC	CASSRGTSGDTQYF
NA	TRBV3-1/TRBV3-2	NA	TRBJ1-2	TGTGCCAGCAGCCAAGTGCTGGGGTTTGGCTACACCTTC	CASSQVLGFGYTF
NA	TRBV11-3	NA	TRBJ2-7	TGTGCCAGCAGCTTAGAATATTCGAGGGAGCAGTACTTC	CASSLEYSREQYF
NA	TRBV7-9	NA	TRBJ1-1	TGTGCCAGCAGCCCCCTAGGAGGGACAAACACTGAAGCTTTCTTT	CASSPLGGTNTEAFF
NA	TRBV5-1	NA	TRBJ1-1	TGCGCCAGCAACCGGGGGGAGGGTCGAGCTTTCTTT	CASNRGEGRAFF
NA	TRBV5-4	few	TRBJ1-2	TGTGCCAGCAGCTTGGTGCCATCTGCGGTCGGGTTTTATAACTATGGCTACACCTTC	CASSLVPSAVGFYNYGYTF
TRBD2	TRBV7-2	NA	TRBJ2-3	TGTGCCAGCAGCTTAGCGTCTCTAGCGGGGGCGTTCACAGATACGCAGTATTTT	CASSLASLAGAFTDTQYF
TRBD1	TRBV2	NA	TRBJ2-7	TGTGCCAGCACAGTGGGACAGGGAACATACGAGCAGTACTTC	CASTVGQGTYEQYF
TRBD2	TRBV4-1	NA	TRBJ2-1	TGCGCCAGCAGCCACCTACTAGCGGGGGCCCCATTTGAGCAGTTCTTC	CASSHLLAGAPFEQFF
NA	TRBV3-1/TRBV3-2	once	TRBJ2-7	TGTGCCAACAGCCAAGCCTACGAGCAGTACTTC	CANSQAYEQYF
NA	TRBV12-3/TRBV12-4	NA	TRBJ1-1	TGTGCCAGCAGTTCAGCTAACACTGAAGCTTTCTTT	CASSSANTEAFF
TRBD1	TRBV4-1	NA	TRBJ1-1	TGCGCCAGCAGCCACCGGACAGGGGGCGCGGGCACTGAAGCTTTCTTT	CASSHRTGGAGTEAFF
TRBD2	TRBV12-5	NA	TRBJ2-1	TGTGCTAGTGGTTTGGCCTACAGACCCGGGGGGGACAATGAGCAGTTCTTC	CASGLAYRPGGDNEQFF
NA	TRBV5-6	NA	TRBJ1-2	TGTGCCAGCAGCTACGGTTCTGGCTACACCTTC	CASSYGSGYTF
TRBD1	TRBV23-1	NA	TRBJ2-2	TGCGCCAGCAGTCAATGTGTCGCCAGGGGGCCACCCCGGGCGAACACCGGGGAGCTGTTTTTT	CASSQCVARGPPRANTGELFF
NA	TRBV20-1	NA	TRBJ1-1	TGCAGTGCTAGTCCCAGGACGTCCATGAACACTGAAGCTTTCTTT	CSASPRTSMNTEAFF
TRBD2	TRBV27	NA	TRBJ2-1	TGTGCCAGCAAATCTAGCGGGGGCTACAATGAGCAGTTCTTC	CASKSSGGYNEQFF
NA	TRBV6-1	NA	TRBJ1-3	TGTGCCAGCAGTGAAGCCCCGGGTGCTGGAAACACCATATATTTT	CASSEAPGAGNTIYF
NA	TRBV5-1	NA	TRBJ2-2	TGCGCCAGCAGCCAAGGCAGCCCAGGGAACACCGGGGAGCTGTTTTTT	CASSQGSPGNTGELFF
NA	TRBV27	NA	TRBJ2-7	TGTGCCAGCAGATCAGGGGTACCCAACGAGCAGTACTTC	CASRSGVPNEQYF
TRBD2	TRBV10-2	NA	TRBJ2-3	TGCGCCAGCAGTGAGTCGACGCTCACAGCGGGGTACACAGATACGCAGTATTTT	CASSESTLTAGYTDTQYF
NA	TRBV5-5	NA	TRBJ1-2	TGTGCCAGCAGCTTGGGACAGGTGGACACCTTC	CASSLGQVDTF
TRBD1	TRBV7-9	NA	TRBJ1-3	TGTGCCACCAAACAGGGGTTTATGAAGAACACCATATATTTT	CATKQGFMKNTIYF
NA	TRBV6-2/TRBV6-3	once	TRBJ2-4	TGTGCCAGCAGTAAGGGGGGCTTCCCCAAAAACATTCAGTACTTC	CASSKGGFPKNIQYF
NA	TRBV7-7	NA	TRBJ2-5	TGTGCTAGCAGCTCTCCGACGGGCAACGACTGGACCCAGTACTTC	CASSSPTGNDWTQYF
NA	TRBV28	NA	TRBJ1-5	TGTGCCAGCAGTTTAACACAGGGAGGGATTCAGCCCCAGCATTTT	CASSLTQGGIQPQHF
TRBD2	TRBV29-1	NA	TRBJ2-3	TGCAGCCCTCGACTAGCGGGGGGGCAGAATACGCAGTATTTT	CSPRLAGGQNTQYF
TRBD1	TRBV19	NA	TRBJ1-1	TGTGCCAGTAGTATAGGGAGGGGGCTAACAGACACTGAAGCTTTCTTT	CASSIGRGLTDTEAFF
NA	TRBV29-1	NA	TRBJ1-1	TGCAGCGTTGACCTGAACTCTCCCGGCTTCGCTGAAGCTTTCTTT	CSVDLNSPGFAEAFF
TRBD2	TRBV19	NA	TRBJ2-5	TGTGCCAGTAGTACCAGACTAGCGGGGGGAAGACAAGAGACCCAGTACTTC	CASSTRLAGGRQETQYF
TRBD2	TRBV6-5	NA	TRBJ2-7	TGTGCCACCAACAGCGGGGAACACCCCTACGAGCAGTACTTC	CATNSGEHPYEQYF